This passage covers 32 T cell receptor beta chains from one sample sequenced in a study of T-cell memory formation after mild COVID-19. TCRdb re-called the 5' RACE reads with MiXCR, one entry per CDR3 protein. This sample has 400,000 or so distinct CDR3 sequences, with around 21% found just once. The material sequenced was PBMCs or a T cell subset sorted from them (not recorded which). Receptors were obtained from an adult woman who had mild COVID-19 (a few samples of this study predate the infection). Cell type and time point are not known.

Comment on this clonotype: An end of the junction does not agree with germline; a read error may underlie this. The chain recombines TRBV7-7 with TRBJ2-3, with 9 bases identical to TRBD1. The CDR3 spans 15 residues. The germline V gene encodes CDR1 SSHAT and CDR2 FNYEAQ (reference sequence). CDR3 in amino acids: CASSLRDRAVDTQYF. In DNA form, the CDR3 reads TGTGCTAGCAGCTTAAGGGACAGGGCTGTAGATACGCAGTATTTT.

This chain joins TRBV7-9 and TRBJ1-1, with 8 bases aligning to TRBD1. Germline CDR1 and CDR2: SEHNR and FQNEAQ (reference sequence). V was pared by 3 bases and J by 1 base, with 1 base of the junction left unmatched. The CDR3 spans 14 residues. The CDR3: CASSLTGANTEAFF. CDR3 nucleotide sequence: TGTGCCAGCAGCTTGACAGGGGCGAACACTGAAGCTTTCTTT.

The gene calls are TRBV5-4 and TRBJ2-5, with 7 bases fitting TRBD2. J was trimmed by 0 bases and V by 4 bases; bases with no gene match: 9. The CDR3 runs 16 residues. Germline V lookup: CDR1 SGHNT, CDR2 YYREEE (reference sequence). CDR3 sequence (DNA): TGTGCCAGCAGCCCCCACGCGGGGGTATACCAAGAGACCCAGTACTTC. This sequence encodes CASSPHAGVYQETQYF.

This clonotype appeared a few times. V gene TRBV6-5 combines with J gene TRBJ1-1; 9 bases are a match to TRBD1. The V and J ends lost 4 bases and 5 bases, in that order; junction bases with no gene match: 8. The CDR3 has 15 residues. Germline CDR1 MNHEY, CDR2 SVGAGI. The CDR3 loop reads CASSWDRAVGTEAFF. CDR3 sequence (DNA): TGTGCCAGCAGTTGGGACAGGGCCGTTGGAACTGAAGCTTTCTTT.

The chain recombines TRBV20-1 with TRBJ1-2; tentative D call: TRBD1 (5 bases). Trimming left V 5 bases short and J 4 bases short, with 20 bases between. This CDR3 is built from 15 residues. Germline V gene data show CDR1 as DFQATT and CDR2 as SNEGSKA (reference sequence). CDR3 bases: TGCAGTGCTCCCGAGCGTGGGGGGGTTGGCTATGGCTACACCTTC. Translated: CSAPERGGVGYGYTF.

The V and J genes are TRBV9 and TRBJ1-1, with 8 bases that match TRBD1. J was trimmed by 3 bases and V by 0 bases; bases with no gene match: 4. The CDR3 extends over 15 amino acids. The germline CDR1 and CDR2 sequences are SGDLS and YYNGEE. The CDR3 region has the DNA TGTGCCAGCAGCGTAGTTCCGGACAGGGACACTGAAGCTTTCTTT. Translated, it gives CASSVVPDRDTEAFF.

The chain is built from TRBV20-1 and TRBJ1-2; D is ambiguous. V was shortened by 0 bases and J by 7 bases, with 15 bases between the two germline ends. CDR1 is DFQATT and CDR2 is SNEGSKA in the germline V gene (reference sequence). This CDR3 spans 14 amino acids. CDR3 amino acids: CSARDPRSKGGYTF. The CDR3 bases are TGCAGTGCTAGAGATCCAAGGTCCAAAGGTGGCTACACCTTC.

The chain uses TRBV19 and TRBJ1-5; D call uncertain. Germline CDR1 is LNHDA and CDR2 is SQIVND (reference sequence). V lost 9 bases and J lost 7, with 16 bases in between. The CDR3 has 13 amino acids. The DNA of the CDR3 is TGTGCCAGCGCGCAGAACACCCAACAGCCCCAGCATTTT. Amino acids: CASAQNTQQPQHF.

This clonotype occurred a few times. V gene TRBV7-9 combines with J gene TRBJ2-7; D perhaps matches TRBD2 (7 bases). The germline V and J ends were trimmed by 2 bases and 5 bases, with 13 bases remaining between them. The germline gives CDR1 SEHNR, CDR2 FQNEAQ (reference sequence). This CDR3 is 14 amino acids long. For the CDR3, the DNA is TGTGCCAGCAGCTTACGGAGGGGGGGCCACGAGCAGTACTTC. This sequence encodes CASSLRRGGHEQYF. The full variable domain, rest sourced from reference TRBV7-9 and TRBJ2-7, is DTGVSQNPRHKITKRGQNVTFRCDPISEHNRLYWYRQTLGQGPEFLTYFQNEAQLEKSRLLSDRFSAERPKGSFSTLEIQRTEQGDSAMYLCASSLRRGGHEQYFGPGTRLTVT.

The chain uses TRBV11-2 and TRBJ2-7, with D possibly being TRBD1 (6 bases). Germline V gene data show CDR1 as SGHAT and CDR2 as FQNNGV. The CDR3 sequence is 14 residues long. Between the trimmed V and J ends, which lost 6 bases and 0 bases, there was a span of 12 bases. The CDR3 spells CASSFGTSSYEQYF. CDR3 DNA sequence: TGTGCCAGCAGTTTTGGGACATCCTCCTACGAGCAGTACTTC.

This clonotype was recorded once. V usage is TRBV6-6 and J usage is TRBJ2-2; perhaps TRBD1 as D (6 bases). The CDR3 sequence is 16 residues long. CDR1 MNHNY and CDR2 SVGAGI come from the germline V gene (reference sequence). Trimming took 2 bases from V and 1 from J, leaving 11 bases between them. This CDR3 is CASSYGQIVNTGELFF. CDR3 nucleotides: TGTGCCAGCAGTTACGGACAGATTGTGAACACCGGGGAGCTGTTTTTT.

The V and J genes are TRBV20-1 and TRBJ1-2; 10 bases line up with TRBD1. V lost 6 bases, J lost 5 bases, and 3 bases stayed unmatched. The CDR3 totals 12 residues. CDR1 and CDR2 (germline): DFQATT, SNEGSKA (reference sequence). The CDR3 DNA is TGCAGTGCCCCGGGACAGGGGTATGGCTACACCTTC. This sequence encodes CSAPGQGYGYTF.

The chain carries TRBV2 and TRBJ1-2; 8 bases fit TRBD1. Germline CDR1 SNHLY, CDR2 FYNNEI. The V and J ends lost 5 bases and 3 bases, in that order; junction bases with no gene match: 8. The CDR3 totals 15 residues. CDR3 loop: CASSSGGDEDYGYTF. CDR3 in DNA: TGTGCCAGCAGTTCAGGGGGCGATGAGGACTATGGCTACACCTTC.

This clonotype was counted between two and nine times. The chain uses TRBV2 and TRBJ2-1, with 7 positions matching TRBD2. CDR3 length: 13 amino acids. CDR1 SNHLY and CDR2 FYNNEI come from the germline V gene. V shed 9 bases and J 7 bases; nucleotides not matched to a gene: 9. The CDR3: CARVGLGRNEQFF. CDR3 bases: TGTGCCAGGGTCGGACTAGGTAGGAATGAGCAGTTCTTC. Full variable domain (rest looked up from reference TRBV2 and TRBJ2-1): EPEVTQTPSHQVTQMGQEVILRCVPISNHLYFYWYRQILGQKVEFLVSFYNNEISEKSEIFDDQFSVERPDGSNFTLKIRSTKLEDSAMYFCARVGLGRNEQFFGPGTRLTVL.

CDR3 sequence: CASSSHQVAGPGRDTEAFF. The CDR3 bases are TGTGCCAGCAGCTCCCACCAGGTCGCCGGCCCTGGGCGGGACACTGAAGCTTTCTTT. The V and J genes are TRBV11-3 and TRBJ1-1; D uncertain. Germline CDR1 and CDR2: SGHNT and YENEEA. The CDR3 covers 19 residues. V was pared by 4 bases and J by 3 bases, with 27 bases between.

The table lists this clonotype with many counts. V is TRBV4-1 and J is TRBJ2-3, with TRBD2 identical over 9 bases. V was pared by 2 bases and J by 1 base, with 4 bases of the junction left unmatched. The CDR3 sequence is 16 residues long. Germline V gene data show CDR1 as MGHRA and CDR2 as YSYEKL. The chain's CDR3 is CASSQPSGAGTDTQYF. The DNA for the CDR3 is TGCGCCAGCAGCCAACCTAGCGGGGCTGGCACAGATACGCAGTATTTT.

This clonotype was seen more than once but under ten times. J is TRBJ2-7 and V is TRBV29-1, with 8 bases lining up with TRBD1. The CDR3 runs to 15 residues. J was trimmed by 0 bases and V by 2 bases; bases with no gene match: 6. CDR1 and CDR2 (germline): SQVTM, ANQGSEA. CDR3 residues: CSVELWDRSSYEQYF. The CDR3 bases are TGCAGCGTTGAATTGTGGGACAGGAGCTCCTACGAGCAGTACTTC.

The chain employs TRBV4-3 and TRBJ2-3, with D perhaps TRBD1 (5 bases). This CDR3 has 17 residues. Per germline, CDR1 LGHNA and CDR2 YSLEER. Trimming pared 3 bases from V and 4 bases from J, leaving 20 bases between. The CDR3 nucleotides are TGCGCCAGCAGCCAGGCTACAGGATGGCGTCGTTCAGATACGCAGTATTTT. Its translation: CASSQATGWRRSDTQYF.

V is TRBV5-1 and J is TRBJ1-2; the match to TRBD1 covers 11 bases. This CDR3 has 18 amino acids. V was clipped by 1 base and J by 0 bases; unmatched bases: 8. Germline V gene data show CDR1 as SGHRS and CDR2 as YFSETQ. CDR3 DNA: TGCGCCAGCAGCTTGTTAGGACAGGGGGCAACTGCTAACTATGGCTACACCTTC. Translation: CASSLLGQGATANYGYTF.

A note on this clonotype: Mismatch with germline at one junction end may stem from a read error. This chain uses TRBV5-1 with TRBJ2-3; possibly TRBD1 for D (5 bases). CDR1 is SGHRS, CDR2 YFSETQ, per germline. This CDR3 has 14 residues. The CDR3 DNA is TGCGCCAGCAGGTTGGGCAGGGACACAGATACGCAGTATTTT. Protein product: CASRLGRDTDTQYF.

V is TRBV7-2 and J is TRBJ1-5, with D possibly TRBD1 on 5 matching bases. The CDR3 is 12 amino acids. The V gene lost 4 bases and the J gene lost 13 bases, with 14 bases spanning the gap. CDR1 is SGHTA and CDR2 is FQGNSA in the germline V gene. CDR3 DNA sequence: TGTGCCAGCAGCTCAAAAATCGGGGCGCAGCATTTT. This codes for CASSSKIGAQHF.

The chain is built from TRBV12-3 or TRBV12-4 and TRBJ2-3; 8 bases align to TRBD1. J lost 2 bases, V lost 4 bases, and 14 bases had no gene match. The CDR3 has 18 amino acids. CDR3 DNA sequence: TGTGCCAGCAGTTCACAACTCAGGACAGGGCCGAACACAGATACGCAGTATTTT. Translated: CASSSQLRTGPNTDTQYF.

This clonotype was found many times. The chain recombines TRBV6-2 or TRBV6-3 with TRBJ2-3, with 10 bases matching TRBD1. Germline-derived CDR1 and CDR2 are MNHEY and SVGEGT. This CDR3 contains 15 residues. V lost 8 bases, J lost 5 bases, and 10 bases stayed unmatched. CDR3: CASADGTGVRDTQYF. CDR3 in DNA: TGTGCCAGCGCCGACGGGACAGGGGTCCGAGATACGCAGTATTTT.

The rearrangement joins TRBV12-3 or TRBV12-4 to TRBJ2-5; 7 nucleotides line up with TRBD1. The CDR3 totals 15 residues. Trimming cost V 6 bases and J 4 bases; bases outside gene matches: 11. CDR3: CASRGQGGQGETQYF. The CDR3 DNA reads TGTGCCAGCAGAGGGCAAGGGGGCCAGGGAGAGACCCAGTACTTC.

This clonotype has only a few counts. J is TRBJ2-3 and V is TRBV15; the match to TRBD2 covers 9 bases. This CDR3 spans 18 amino acids. V trimming: 0 bases; J trimming: 6 bases; junction bases outside the gene matches: 13. Germline V CDR1 and CDR2: LNHNV, YYDKDF (reference sequence). CDR3 nucleotides: TGTGCCACCAGCAGAGATCTGACTAGCGGAAACCAGCGGGATACGCAGTATTTT. Translation: CATSRDLTSGNQRDTQYF.

The V and J genes are TRBV5-1 and TRBJ1-2; D gene unclear. V lost 4 bases, J lost 4 bases, and 17 bases lay in between. This CDR3 contains 15 residues. Germline values: CDR1 SGHRS, CDR2 YFSETQ. CDR3 DNA: TGCGCCAGCAGCATTTCCCGCCTCTCCGTCTATGGCTACACCTTC. It yields the protein CASSISRLSVYGYTF.

The chain recombines TRBV21-1 with TRBJ1-1. TRBV21-1 is given as a pseudogene. The CDR3 runs to 16 residues. The CDR3 loop is CASSKAGQSGSTEAFF. The CDR3 nucleotides are TGTGCCAGCAGCAAAGCGGGCCAATCAGGGAGCACTGAAGCTTTCTTT.

This chain joins TRBV24-1 and TRBJ1-5; no reliable D call. Germline CDR1 KGHDR, CDR2 SFDVKD. V shed 5 bases and J shed 4 bases, with 8 bases lying between them. The CDR3 contains 13 residues. CDR3 coding DNA: TGTGCCACCAGTGTGGGATGGAATCAGCCCCAGCATTTT. Translated, it gives CATSVGWNQPQHF.

This clonotype was counted a few times. The rearrangement uses TRBV5-1 and TRBJ2-3; unclear D gene. V gave up 4 bases and J gave up 2 bases, with 17 bases separating them. Per germline, CDR1 SGHRS and CDR2 YFSETQ. The CDR3 has 16 amino acids. CDR3 DNA: TGCGCCAGCAGCCCTGACACCAATACGGACACAGATACGCAGTATTTT. This encodes CASSPDTNTDTDTQYF.

The chain recombines TRBV30 with TRBJ2-5; perhaps TRBD1 as D (6 bases). The germline CDR1 and CDR2 sequences are GTSNPN and SVGIG (reference sequence). CDR3 length: 13 amino acids. The V end lost 2 bases, the J end lost 2 bases, and 9 bases lay between the germline ends. CDR3 DNA: TGTGCCTGGAGTAGGACAGTTCAAGAGACCCAGTACTTC. This sequence encodes CAWSRTVQETQYF.

This clonotype was seen just once. This chain connects TRBV7-6 to TRBJ2-1, with TRBD2 matching over 7 bases. Trimming cost V 5 bases and J 3 bases; bases outside gene matches: 7. The CDR3 covers 15 residues. Germline CDR1 SGHVS, CDR2 FNYEAQ. CDR3 in amino acids: CASSRAGSGYNEQFF. The DNA of the CDR3 is TGTGCCAGCAGCCGAGCGGGGTCCGGCTACAATGAGCAGTTCTTC.

The gene calls are TRBV5-1 and TRBJ2-1; D gene unclear. The CDR3 has 15 amino acids. V was cut by 2 bases and J by 0 bases, with 9 bases left in between. Germline assignment: CDR1 SGHRS and CDR2 YFSETQ. CDR3 DNA sequence: TGCGCCAGCAGCTTAGTAGAGCCCTCCTACAATGAGCAGTTCTTC. This sequence encodes CASSLVEPSYNEQFF.